Reported below is one T cell receptor (beta chain). The germline V and J ends were trimmed by 8 bases and 4 bases, with 17 bases remaining between them. The germline V gene encodes CDR1 MNHEY and CDR2 SMNVEV (reference sequence). The CDR3 sequence is 14 residues long. TCRdb's table, derived via immunoSEQ multiplex PCR, lists solely in-frame clones and lacks some. There are 180,000 or so clones in the sample; 93% occur only once, and approximately 4% lies in the top ten. The sample belongs to a study of control samples from healthy donors and cancer patients. The J gene is TRBJ1-2, the V gene TRBV27; D not resolved. The source of this sequence is a woman between 55 and 75 years old in good health. The sample taken for sequencing was blood. CDR3 sequence: CASAAGPMPYGYTF. The CDR3 region has the DNA TGTGCCAGCGCCGCAGGTCCGATGCCCTATGGCTACACCTTC.